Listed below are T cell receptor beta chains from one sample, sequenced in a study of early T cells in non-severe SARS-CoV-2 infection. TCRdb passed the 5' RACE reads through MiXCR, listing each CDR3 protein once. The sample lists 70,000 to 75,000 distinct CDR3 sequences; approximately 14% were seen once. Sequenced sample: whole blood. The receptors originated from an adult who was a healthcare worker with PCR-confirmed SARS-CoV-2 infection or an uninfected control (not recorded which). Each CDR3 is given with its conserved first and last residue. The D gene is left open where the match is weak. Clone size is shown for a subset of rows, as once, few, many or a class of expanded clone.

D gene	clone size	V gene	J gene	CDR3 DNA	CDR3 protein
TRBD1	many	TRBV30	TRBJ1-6	TGTGCCTGGAGTGGCCCAGGGGGTTCCTATAATTCACCCCTCCACTTT	CAWSGPGGSYNSPLHF
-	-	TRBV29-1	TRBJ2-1	TGCAGCGTTAGAGGGGGCTCCTACAATGAGCAGTTCTTC	CSVRGGSYNEQFF
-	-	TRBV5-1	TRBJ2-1	TGCGCCAGCGGGACCCGACCGGGTGGAGAGCAGTTCTTC	CASGTRPGGEQFF
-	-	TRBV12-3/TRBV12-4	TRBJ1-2	TGTGCCAGCCTCCTAGACAGCTATGGCTACACCTTC	CASLLDSYGYTF
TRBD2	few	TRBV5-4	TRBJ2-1	TGTGCCAGCAGCTTGGATCAGCGGGGGGGCATTGAGCAGTTCTTC	CASSLDQRGGIEQFF
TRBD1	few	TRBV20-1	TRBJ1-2	TGCAGTGCTAGTGCTTTCCCAGGACAGGGACGTGGCTACACCTTC	CSASAFPGQGRGYTF
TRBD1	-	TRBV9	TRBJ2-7	TGTGCCAGCAGCGTAGGGACAGGGGGGCGCTACGAGCAGTACTTC	CASSVGTGGRYEQYF
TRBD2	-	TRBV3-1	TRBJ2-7	TGTGCCAGCAGCCAGAGGGGACTAGCGGGGACCTACGAGCAGTACTTC	CASSQRGLAGTYEQYF
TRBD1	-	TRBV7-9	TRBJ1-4	TGTGCCAGCAGCTCCGACTGGACAGGGGAATATGAAAAACTGTTTTTT	CASSSDWTGEYEKLFF
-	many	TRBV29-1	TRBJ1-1	TGCAGCGTTACAGTTAACACTGAAGCTTTCTTT	CSVTVNTEAFF
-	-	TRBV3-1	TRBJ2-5	TGTGCCAGCAGCCAAGGTACCCCCGTCGGAGAGACCCAGTACTTC	CASSQGTPVGETQYF
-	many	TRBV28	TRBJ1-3	TGTGCCAGCAGGTCCCAGGTCGGGGGCTATGGAAACACCATATATTTT	CASRSQVGGYGNTIYF
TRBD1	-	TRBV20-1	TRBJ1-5	TGCAGTGCTATACCACAGGGGGGTCAGCCCCAGCATTTT	CSAIPQGGQPQHF
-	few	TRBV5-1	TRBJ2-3	TGCGCCAGCAGCCCTGCCTGGCAGGTTCCAGATACGCAGTATTTT	CASSPAWQVPDTQYF
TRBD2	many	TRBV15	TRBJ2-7	TGTGCCACCAGCAGAGAGGCTAGCGGGGGGAACTCCTACGAGCAGTACTTC	CATSREASGGNSYEQYF
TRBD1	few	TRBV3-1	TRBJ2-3	TGTGCCAGCAGCCAAGTTGGGACAGGTTCGGTTACAGATACGCAGTATTTT	CASSQVGTGSVTDTQYF
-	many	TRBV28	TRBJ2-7	TGTGCCAGCATTCAAGGGGCCGAGCAGTACTTC	CASIQGAEQYF
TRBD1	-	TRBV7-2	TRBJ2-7	TGTGCCAGCAGCTATTATGGGACAGATTCCTACGAGCAGTACTTC	CASSYYGTDSYEQYF
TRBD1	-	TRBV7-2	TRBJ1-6	TGTGCCAGCAAGATTGGAGGGACAGGTGGTAATTCACCCCTCCACTTT	CASKIGGTGGNSPLHF
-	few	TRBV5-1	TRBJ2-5	TGCGCCAGCAGCAACAGGCCGACAGGACTCCAAGAGACCCAGTACTTC	CASSNRPTGLQETQYF
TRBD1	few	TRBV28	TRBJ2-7	TGTGCCAGCAGTCCACTTCCGGGACAGGGGGTATTCGAGCAGTACTTC	CASSPLPGQGVFEQYF
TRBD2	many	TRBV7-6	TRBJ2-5	TGTGCCAGCAGCTTGGGACTAGCCCAAGAGACCCAGTACTTC	CASSLGLAQETQYF
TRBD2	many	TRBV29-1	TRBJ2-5	TGCAGCGTTGAAGATCTCCTAGAGCGGGGCCAACAAGAGACCCAGTACTTC	CSVEDLLERGQQETQYF
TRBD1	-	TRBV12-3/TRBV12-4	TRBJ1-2	TGTGCCAGCAGCCTAGGGGGGGACAGGGCTAACTATGGCTACACCTTC	CASSLGGDRANYGYTF
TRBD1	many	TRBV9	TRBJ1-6	TGTGCCAGCAGTGATCGTGAGGGACAGGGTAATTCACCCCTCCACTTT	CASSDREGQGNSPLHF
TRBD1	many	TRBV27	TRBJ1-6	TGTGCCAGCACCGACGGGGGACAGGGATCTTCACCCCTCCATTTT	CASTDGGQGSSPLHF
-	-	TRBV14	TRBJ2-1	TGTGCCAGCAGCAACCGAGGAACCCCCGAGCAGTTCTTC	CASSNRGTPEQFF
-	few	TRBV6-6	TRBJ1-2	TGTGCCAGCAGTTACTCCTTGGCGGGAAATGGCTACACCTTC	CASSYSLAGNGYTF
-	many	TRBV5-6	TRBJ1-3	TGTGCCAGCAGCTTGAGGACAGATCCAATCTCTGGAAACACCATATATTTT	CASSLRTDPISGNTIYF
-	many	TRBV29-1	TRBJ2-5	TGCAGCGTCGACCCTTTAGGGGGGGGGACCCAGTACTTC	CSVDPLGGGTQYF
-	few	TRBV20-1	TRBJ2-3	TGCAGTGCCAGGGTGGAGGGAGTGAGGGGTACGCAGTATTTT	CSARVEGVRGTQYF
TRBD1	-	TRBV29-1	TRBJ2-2	TGCAGCGTTATGGACAGGGGGCAATCCGGGGAGCTGTTTTTT	CSVMDRGQSGELFF
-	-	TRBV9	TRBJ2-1	TGTGCCAGCGCGACCTTACGCCATGAGCAGTTCTTC	CASATLRHEQFF
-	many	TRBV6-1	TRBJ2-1	TGTGCCAGCAGTGAACGGCCAGGGGGGGTGAGTGAGCAGTTCTTC	CASSERPGGVSEQFF
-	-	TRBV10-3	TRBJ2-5	TGTGCCATCAAGGGTGGGGGGGACATCCAGGAGACCCAGTACTTC	CAIKGGGDIQETQYF
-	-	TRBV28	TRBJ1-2	TGTGCCAGCAGCCCCTTGTGGGGGCGCTATGGCTACACCTTC	CASSPLWGRYGYTF
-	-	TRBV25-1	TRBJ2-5	TGTGCCAGCAGTGAATCGGGCAGAGAGACCCAGTACTTC	CASSESGRETQYF
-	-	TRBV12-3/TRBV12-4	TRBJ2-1	TGTGCCAGCAGCTTCGGGGGAGCTCGTATCAATGAGCAGTTCTTC	CASSFGGARINEQFF
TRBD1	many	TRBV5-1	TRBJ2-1	TGCGCCAGCAGCTTTTATTACGAACTGGGACAGCCTCGATACAATGAGCAGTTCTTC	CASSFYYELGQPRYNEQFF
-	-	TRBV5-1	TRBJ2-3	TGCGCCAGCAGCTTGGAGGGACAAAGGGGCGCAGATACGCAGTATTTT	CASSLEGQRGADTQYF
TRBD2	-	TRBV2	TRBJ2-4	TGTGCCAGCAGAGCGGGACTAGCGGGGGGAAACATTCAGTACTTC	CASRAGLAGGNIQYF
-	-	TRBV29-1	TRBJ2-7	TGCAGCGTTGCTCCTTTTTTGAGCTACGAGCAGTACTTC	CSVAPFLSYEQYF
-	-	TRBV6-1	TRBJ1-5	TGTGCCAGCCATTCGCAACAGGGTTATAGCAATCAGCCCCAGCATTTT	CASHSQQGYSNQPQHF
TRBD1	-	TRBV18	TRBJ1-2	TGTGCCAGCTCACCGTCTCGGACAGGGGTTGGCGATGGCTACACCTTC	CASSPSRTGVGDGYTF
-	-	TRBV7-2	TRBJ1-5	TGTGCCAGCAGCTTTAACCCAAATCAGCCCCAGCATTTT	CASSFNPNQPQHF
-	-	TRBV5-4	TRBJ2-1	TGTGCCAGCAGCACGAGGAGCTCCTACAATGAGCAGTTCTTC	CASSTRSSYNEQFF
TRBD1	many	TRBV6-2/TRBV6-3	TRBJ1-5	TGTGCCAGCAGTCTCAAAGGCCCGGGACAGGTGGTTGGCAATCAGCCCCAGCATTTT	CASSLKGPGQVVGNQPQHF